This T cell receptor beta chain was identified during a study of CD8+CD57+ T cells in acquired aplastic anemia. Points from the study as a whole: About 29 shared CD8+ CDR3s appeared highly expressed within patients' immunodominant clones. Patients and controls had CD8+ Simpson's diversity values that were not significantly distinct.

Details on this clonotype: What it binds is unknown.

Genomic DNA templated the TCR beta VDJ and CDR3 profiling. TCRdb re-called the reads through MiXCR, storing one row per CDR3 protein. The sample consists of about 190,000 distinct CDR3 sequences, roughly 56% of them appearing once. J gave up 4 bases and V 0 bases, and 6 bases lay outside the gene matches. CDR1 is KGHDR and CDR2 is SFDVKD in the germline V gene. CDR3 length: 17 amino acids. The source is a human donor in good health, serving as a control. The sequenced material came from sorted CD4+, CD8+, or CD8+CD57+ T cells (not recorded which) from PBMCs. This rearrangement joins TRBV24-1 to TRBJ2-1; 9 positions match TRBD1. CDR3: CATSDLQGTGPYNEQFF. The DNA of the CDR3 is TGTGCCACCAGTGATTTGCAAGGGACAGGGCCGTACAATGAGCAGTTCTTC.